This T cell receptor (beta chain) was documented in a study of T-cell reconstitution after alpha-beta-depleted transplantation in children. The CDR3 is made up of 14 amino acids. Trimming stripped 5 bases from V and 4 bases from J, with 14 bases between. Germline V gene data show CDR1 as SEHNR and CDR2 as FQNEAQ (reference sequence). This clonotype was detected ten times or more. Preparation of the TCRbeta library was carried out with unique molecular identifiers. MiXCR was run by TCRdb on the PCR reads, yielding one entry per CDR3 protein. There are roughly 500,000 distinct CDR3 sequences in the sample; approximately 12% occur only once, and under 7% lies in the top ten.

This TCR was recovered from a human donor who donated a stem cell graft to a child with combined immunodeficiency. The sequenced sample was PBMCs from the stem cell graft donor, obtained from the stem cell graft. This chain joins TRBV7-9 and TRBJ2-5; D is undetermined. CDR3: CASSVPGQGETQYF. The CDR3 region has the DNA TGTGCCAGCAGCGTCCCGGGCCAAGGAGAGACCCAGTACTTC.